The next 24 T cell receptor beta chains were all read from a single sample in a study of blood T cells in healthy people across ages. Primers used in a second PCR of roughly 6 to 11 cycles were a sample-barcoded 5' primer and a J-beta primer mix. TCRdb passed the 5' RACE reads through MiXCR, listing each CDR3 protein once. The sample contains about 1.8 million distinct CDR3 sequences, 40% to 55% of which appear only once. Sequencing was done on a sample of blood. The receptors shown here come from a woman in her thirties or forties in good health.

A few counts support this clonotype. In nucleotides, the CDR3 is TGTGCCACCAGTGATGAGGGCCGGGCAGATACGCAGTATTTT. Translated: CATSDEGRADTQYF. The chain employs TRBV24-1 and TRBJ2-3; the D gene is possibly TRBD2 (5 bases). CDR1 is KGHDR and CDR2 is SFDVKD in the germline V gene. V gave up 3 bases and J gave up 4 bases, with 10 bases separating them. There are 14 residues in the CDR3.

This chain joins TRBV5-1 and TRBJ2-5; tentative D call: TRBD1 (5 bases). With the DNA end fitting TRBJ2-7 better, the J assignment may be wrong. This CDR3 contains 10 residues. Germline values: CDR1 SGHRS, CDR2 YFSETQ. CDR3 in DNA: TGCGCCAGAAAAACAGGCGAGCAGTACTTC. Protein: CARKTGEQYF.

This clonotype was seen a handful of times. The rearrangement joins TRBV20-1 to TRBJ2-5; no clear D. The J call may not be correct, given that the DNA end is closer to TRBJ2-7. CDR3 length: 14 residues. Per germline, CDR1 DFQATT and CDR2 SNEGSKA (reference sequence). The CDR3 protein is CSASGQWVTYEQYF. DNA for the CDR3: TGCAGTGCTAGTGGCCAGTGGGTCACCTACGAGCAGTACTTC.

CDR3 coding DNA: TGCGCCAGCAGCCAAGATGGGGCGGGACAGGGGAATCAGCCCCAGCATTTT. This sequence encodes CASSQDGAGQGNQPQHF. The chain recombines TRBV4-1 with TRBJ1-5; 10 nucleotides match TRBD1. CDR3 size: 17 residues. Losses at the gene ends were 0 bases for V and 4 bases for J; bases not matched to a gene: 6. Germline V lookup: CDR1 MGHRA, CDR2 YSYEKL.

J is TRBJ2-5 and V is TRBV10-2, with 9 bases lining up with TRBD1. Germline values: CDR1 WSHSY, CDR2 SAAADI. This CDR3 contains 16 residues. J lost 2 bases, V lost 4 bases, and 8 bases had no gene match. CDR3 coding DNA: TGCGCCAGCAGTGGATCAAGCGGGACAGGGCAAGAGACCCAGTACTTC. Encoded protein: CASSGSSGTGQETQYF.

The chain couples TRBV20-1 to TRBJ2-1, with a possible D match to TRBD1 (5 bases). Between the trimmed V and J ends, which lost 5 bases and 4 bases, there was a span of 15 bases. This CDR3 is built from 14 residues. CDR1 is DFQATT, CDR2 SNEGSKA, per germline (reference sequence). The CDR3 is CSAQILTEYNEQFF. The DNA of the CDR3 is TGCAGTGCTCAGATCCTGACAGAGTACAATGAGCAGTTCTTC.

The V and J genes are TRBV24-1 and TRBJ2-1, with 8 bases lining up with TRBD2. V trimming: 4 bases; J trimming: 7 bases; junction bases outside the gene matches: 11. The CDR3 has 16 amino acids. In germline, CDR1 is KGHDR, CDR2 SFDVKD. CDR3 in amino acids: CATSDRSGGKGNEQFF. CDR3 DNA: TGTGCCACCAGTGACAGGAGCGGGGGTAAGGGGAATGAGCAGTTCTTC.

The genes are TRBV9 and TRBJ2-7; tentatively, D is TRBD2 (5 bases). The DNA matches TRBJ2-5 better at its end, which makes the J call doubtful. Germline assignment: CDR1 SGDLS and CDR2 YYNGEE. CDR3 length equals 13 residues. The CDR3 nucleotides are TGTGCCAGCTGCGGCACGAGCGGAGAGACCCAGTACTTC. Protein: CASCGTSGETQYF.

The table lists this clonotype with a few counts. The genes are TRBV2 and TRBJ1-6, with unresolved D. Germline V gene data show CDR1 as SNHLY and CDR2 as FYNNEI. This CDR3 is built from 13 residues. V gave up 1 base and J gave up 10 bases, with 8 bases separating them. CDR3 nucleotides: TGTGCCAGCAGTGAAGAGGTCAACTCACCCCTCCACTTT. Amino acids: CASSEEVNSPLHF.

This sequence joins TRBV12-3 or TRBV12-4 and TRBJ2-3, with TRBD1 matching 10 bases. The CDR3 runs 14 residues. V gave up 6 bases and J gave up 7 bases; unmatched junction bases: 7. The DNA of the CDR3 is TGTGCCAGCAGCTTTACGACAGGGGGCAATACGCAGTATTTT. Its translation is CASSFTTGGNTQYF.

In the case of this clonotype: Sequence at one end of the junction differs from germline and may be a read error. V and J are TRBV7-7 and TRBJ2-3, with 8 bases lining up with TRBD2. The length of the CDR3 is 15 residues. Germline V gene lookup returns CDR1 SSHAT and CDR2 FNYEAQ (reference sequence). CDR3 DNA: TGTGCTAGCAGCTTATATAGCGGGAAGACAGATACGCAGTATTTT. Amino acids: CASSLYSGKTDTQYF.

In its sample, this clonotype was seen a few times. This chain uses TRBV20-1 with TRBJ1-5; no clear D gene. CDR3 length: 13 residues. The ends were cut back, 1 base at V and 10 bases at J, with 14 bases in the middle. Germline CDR1 DFQATT, CDR2 SNEGSKA (reference sequence). The CDR3 loop is CSARVDDRAPQHF. The CDR3 DNA reads TGCAGTGCTAGAGTTGACGACCGGGCACCCCAGCATTTT.

V and J are TRBV20-1 and TRBJ1-5; the match to TRBD1 covers 8 bases. V gave up 5 bases and J gave up 2 bases; unmatched junction bases: 8. The germline V gene has CDR1 DFQATT and CDR2 SNEGSKA (reference sequence). This CDR3 is built from 15 residues. The CDR3 here is CSASDRGAGNQPQHF. The CDR3 nucleotides are TGCAGTGCTTCAGACAGGGGAGCAGGCAATCAGCCCCAGCATTTT.

The chain joins TRBV20-1 to TRBJ2-2, with 7 bases identical to TRBD2. This CDR3 is 14 amino acids long. Trimming removed 3 bases from V and 4 bases from J; junction bases left unmatched: 5. Germline lookup yields CDR1 DFQATT and CDR2 SNEGSKA (reference sequence). As DNA, the CDR3 is TGCAGTGCTAGTAGGGCTAGCGGCACCGGGGAGCTGTTTTTT. It specifies CSASRASGTGELFF.

This clonotype was counted between two and nine times. The chain uses TRBV7-6 and TRBJ2-1, with TRBD1 matching over 7 bases. CDR1 and CDR2 from the germline V gene are SGHVS and FNYEAQ. The CDR3 consists of 16 residues. J gave up 5 bases and V 1 base, and 8 bases lay outside the gene matches. The CDR3 loop is CASSLEQGNLHNEQFF. The CDR3 DNA sequence: TGTGCCAGCAGCTTAGAACAGGGGAACCTGCACAATGAGCAGTTCTTC.

This sequence joins TRBV4-2 and TRBJ2-5; no firm D call. Germline assignment: CDR1 LGHNA and CDR2 YNFKEQ. CDR3 size: 16 residues. V was cut by 0 bases and J by 3 bases, with 14 bases left in between. This CDR3 reads CASSQETSVAEETQYF. In nucleotides, the CDR3 is TGTGCCAGCAGCCAAGAGACGTCGGTAGCTGAAGAGACCCAGTACTTC.

The chain carries TRBV28 and TRBJ2-1; TRBD1 agrees at 7 bases. V dropped 0 bases and J dropped 6; count of bases not matched to a gene: 11. This CDR3 region has 17 residues. Looked up from germline, CDR1 is MDHEN and CDR2 is SYDVKM. The CDR3 coding sequence is TGTGCCAGCAGTTTATGGCCAGGGGGAAAGAGAGGCAATGAGCAGTTCTTC. It yields the protein CASSLWPGGKRGNEQFF.

V gene TRBV28 combines with J gene TRBJ2-3; 8 nucleotides match TRBD2. J gave up 6 bases and V 7 bases, and 6 bases lay outside the gene matches. The germline V gene encodes CDR1 MDHEN and CDR2 SYDVKM. The CDR3 has 13 residues. CDR3 sequence: CASNPAGGDTQYF. The CDR3 DNA follows: TGTGCCAGCAACCCTGCGGGGGGTGATACGCAGTATTTT.

The V call is TRBV25-1, the J call TRBJ2-4; D remains unclear. Looked up from germline, CDR1 is MGHDK and CDR2 is SYGVNS. The CDR3 runs to 14 residues. Trimming removed 7 bases at V and 4 bases at J, with 14 bases between. As DNA, the CDR3 is TGTGCCAGCAACAGTGGTTGGGAAAAAAACATTCAGTACTTC. Translation: CASNSGWEKNIQYF.

This clonotype occurred once. This sequence joins TRBV2 and TRBJ2-2, with 8 bases aligning to TRBD1. The V segment lost 6 bases and the J segment 6 bases; nucleotides outside the gene matches: 15. This CDR3 is 17 amino acids long. CDR1 and CDR2 (germline): SNHLY, FYNNEI. The DNA of the CDR3 is TGTGCCAGCAGCGCCCACTCTGGACAGGGTGGGTCCGGGGAGCTGTTTTTT. Protein: CASSAHSGQGGSGELFF.

This clonotype showed up just a few times. The chain employs TRBV11-1 and TRBJ2-1; D remains ambiguous. Trimming took off 3 bases at V and 0 bases at J, with 12 bases between the two ends. The CDR3 spans 16 residues. The germline CDR1 and CDR2 sequences are SGHAT and FQDESV (reference sequence). CDR3 sequence: CASSFPDRSSYNEQFF. The CDR3 DNA reads TGTGCCAGCAGCTTCCCGGACCGTAGCTCCTACAATGAGCAGTTCTTC.

This sequence joins TRBV7-8 and TRBJ1-2; D perhaps matches TRBD1 (6 bases). The CDR3 runs to 14 residues. The ends were cut back, 2 bases at V and 10 bases at J, with 17 bases in the middle. Germline V gene data show CDR1 as SGHVS and CDR2 as FQNEAQ. DNA of the CDR3: TGTGCCAGCAGCTTATTGGCAGGGGAGCCTCTCTACACCTTC. Its translation: CASSLLAGEPLYTF. Combining the CDR3 with reference TRBV7-8 and TRBJ1-2 gives the whole variable domain GAGVSQSPRYKVAKRGQDVALRCDPISGHVSLFWYQQALGQGPEFLTYFQNEAQLDKSGLPSDRFFAERPEGSVSTLKIQRTQQEDSAVYLCASSLLAGEPLYTFGSGTRLTVV.

This clonotype was seen more than once but under ten times. The J gene is TRBJ1-4, the V gene TRBV6-5; 11 bases fit TRBD1. This CDR3 spans 16 amino acids. The V segment lost 4 bases and the J segment 3 bases; nucleotides outside the gene matches: 4. Germline loops: CDR1 MNHEY, CDR2 SVGAGI. In DNA form, the CDR3 reads TGTGCCAGCAGTTCGGGACAGGGGGGGGCTAATGAAAAACTGTTTTTT. Protein: CASSSGQGGANEKLFF.

This clonotype was counted a few times. The rearrangement uses TRBV12-3 or TRBV12-4 and TRBJ2-7; 9 nucleotides align to TRBD1. This CDR3 is 16 amino acids long. V gave up 10 bases and J gave up 0 bases; unmatched junction bases: 13. The CDR3 nucleotides are TGTGCCACCGCGGACAGGGGAAACGACCTCTCCTACGAGCAGTACTTC. Translation gives CATADRGNDLSYEQYF.